One sample yielded the 21 T cell receptor beta chains listed below, sequenced in a study of OX40 agonist ivuxolimab in advanced cancers. Generated by immunoSEQ multiplex PCR, the TCRdb table keeps only in-frame clones and is missing some. The repertoire holds tens of thousands of clones, with 90% as singletons. The sequencing used CD4+ or CD8+ T cells sorted from blood, collected in a trial of the OX40 agonist ivuxolimab. Receptors were obtained from an adult with an advanced solid tumor such as melanoma, head and neck, liver or kidney cancer.

The chain carries TRBV6-5 and TRBJ1-1; no definite D call. Trimming took 0 bases from V and 5 from J, leaving 10 bases between them. Germline assignment: CDR1 MNHEY and CDR2 SVGAGI. CDR3 size: 14 residues. CDR3 nucleotide sequence: TGTGCCAGCAGTTACTCGGAGGGAAGGACTGAAGCTTTCTTT. The encoded protein is CASSYSEGRTEAFF.

The genes are TRBV4-3 and TRBJ2-7, with D hard to call. The CDR3 runs 12 residues. V shed 1 base and J shed 3 bases, with 4 bases lying between them. In germline, CDR1 is LGHNA, CDR2 YSLEER. The CDR3 is CASSQGVYEQYF. The CDR3 DNA reads as TGCGCCAGCAGCCAAGGAGTCTACGAGCAGTACTTC.

The gene calls are TRBV30 and TRBJ1-6; TRBD1 is a possible D gene (5 bases). Germline assignment: CDR1 GTSNPN and CDR2 SVGIG (reference sequence). CDR3 length equals 13 residues. Between the trimmed V and J ends, which lost 4 bases and 4 bases, there was a span of 8 bases. DNA for the CDR3: TGTGCCTGGACAGGGAGTTATAATTCACCCCTCCACTTT. Translated: CAWTGSYNSPLHF.

The rearrangement links TRBV4-3 to TRBJ2-6, with TRBD1 identical over 7 bases. The V gene end was trimmed by 2 bases and the J gene end by 2 bases; junction bases not matched to a gene: 3. The CDR3 spans 16 residues. Looked up from germline, CDR1 is LGHNA and CDR2 is YSLEER. CDR3 sequence: CASSQSTGAGANVLTF. CDR3 sequence (DNA): TGCGCCAGCAGCCAATCAACAGGGGCTGGGGCCAACGTCCTGACTTTC.

J is TRBJ2-5 and V is TRBV7-8; 7 positions match TRBD1. V dropped 5 bases and J dropped 1; count of bases not matched to a gene: 4. The CDR3 is made up of 14 amino acids. Per the germline V gene, CDR1 is SGHVS and CDR2 is FQNEAQ. CDR3 sequence: CASSPGQTQETQYF. The CDR3 region has the DNA TGTGCCAGCAGCCCGGGACAGACCCAAGAGACCCAGTACTTC.

The chain has TRBV5-4 and TRBJ1-3; 9 nucleotides match TRBD1. Unmatched junction bases numbered 7, after V lost 3 bases and J lost 6 bases. This CDR3 region has 15 residues. Germline assignment: CDR1 SGHNT and CDR2 YYREEE (reference sequence). The CDR3 loop reads CASSSPGQGTNTIYF. The DNA of the CDR3 is TGTGCCAGCAGCTCTCCGGGACAGGGAACAAACACCATATATTTT.

The V gene is TRBV29-1, the J gene TRBJ2-5; TRBD2 is a possible D gene (6 bases). The CDR3 totals 14 residues. CDR1 and CDR2 (germline): SQVTM, ANQGSEA. Trimming left V 1 base short and J 2 bases short, with 11 bases between. DNA for the CDR3: TGCAGCGTTGAAGCCGGGGGACTGCAAGAGACCCAGTACTTC. This translates into CSVEAGGLQETQYF.

In DNA form, the CDR3 reads TGTGCCAGCAGTGGATCCAACCCCGATATGACAGATACGCAGTATTTT. Translation: CASSGSNPDMTDTQYF. The chain carries TRBV2 and TRBJ2-3; D ambiguous. Per the germline V gene, CDR1 is SNHLY and CDR2 is FYNNEI. The CDR3 runs to 16 residues. The V end lost 4 bases, the J end lost 3 bases, and 17 bases lay between the germline ends.

This chain uses TRBV19 with TRBJ1-4, with 10 bases matching TRBD1. The CDR3 has 15 amino acids. CDR1 and CDR2 (germline): LNHDA, SQIVND (reference sequence). V shed 5 bases, J shed 8 bases, and the junction held 8 bases outside the gene matches. CDR3 protein: CASSLSGTGAEKLFF. In DNA, the CDR3 is TGTGCCAGTAGTCTCTCCGGGACAGGGGCCGAAAAACTGTTTTTT.

This clone occurred a few times. The chain has TRBV7-2 and TRBJ2-7, with D hard to call. Germline CDR1 SGHTA, CDR2 FQGNSA. There are 13 residues in the CDR3. V gave up 4 bases and J gave up 3 bases, with 10 bases separating them. In nucleotides, the CDR3 is TGTGCCAGCAGCTCACGACCGATCTACGAGCAGTACTTC. It encodes CASSSRPIYEQYF.

The rearrangement uses TRBV5-1 and TRBJ2-5; 8 positions match TRBD1. The CDR3 runs 16 residues. Germline assignment: CDR1 SGHRS and CDR2 YFSETQ. V lost 4 bases to trimming and J lost 1 base; unmatched junction nucleotides: 9. In nucleotides, the CDR3 is TGCGCCAGCAGCCTCCGGACAGGGAGCGGCCAAGAGACCCAGTACTTC. It is translated as CASSLRTGSGQETQYF.

The chain couples TRBV5-4 to TRBJ2-5, with 7 bases matching TRBD1. Germline V gene sequence: CDR1 SGHNT, CDR2 YYREEE (reference sequence). Unmatched junction bases numbered 10, after V lost 3 bases and J lost 11 bases. CDR3 size: 13 residues. For the CDR3, the DNA is TGTGCCAGCAGCTACCAATCCGACAGGGATCAGTACTTC. Its protein is CASSYQSDRDQYF.

This clone occurred once. The gene calls are TRBV6-1 and TRBJ1-5; D is unclear. The V gene lost 2 bases and the J gene lost 0 bases, with 11 bases spanning the gap. Germline values: CDR1 MNHNS, CDR2 SASEGT. The CDR3 is 16 amino acids. CDR3 DNA sequence: TGTGCCAGCAGTGAAAGGCTCTTTATTAGCAATCAGCCCCAGCATTTT. This gives the protein CASSERLFISNQPQHF.

This sequence joins TRBV7-3 and TRBJ2-3; tentatively, D is TRBD1 (5 bases). The CDR3 runs to 15 residues. Germline CDR1 reads SGHTA; CDR2 reads FQGTGA. Trimming removed 2 bases from V and 5 bases from J, with 14 bases in between. CDR3 sequence (DNA): TGTGCCAGCAGCTTATTTCAGGGTAACGGAGATACGCAGTATTTT. Translation: CASSLFQGNGDTQYF.

The chain's CDR3 is CASSIKISGSGYTF. In nucleotides, the CDR3 is TGTGCCAGTAGTATAAAAATCTCGGGGTCCGGCTACACCTTC. The chain carries TRBV19 and TRBJ1-2, with D uncertain. The CDR3 runs to 14 residues. V was cut by 2 bases and J by 8 bases, with 15 bases left in between. Per germline, CDR1 LNHDA and CDR2 SQIVND (reference sequence).

The rearrangement uses TRBV7-9 and TRBJ2-7; 9 bases map to TRBD2. CDR1 SEHNR and CDR2 FQNEAQ come from the germline V gene (reference sequence). There are 16 residues in the CDR3. With 5 bases clipped from V and 2 bases from J, the junction kept 10 bases outside the gene matches. This CDR3 reads CASSGTGTSRAYEQYF. DNA of the CDR3: TGTGCCAGCAGCGGCACCGGGACTAGCAGGGCCTACGAGCAGTACTTC.

The chain carries TRBV10-1 and TRBJ1-6; D is unclear. Between the trimmed V and J ends, which lost 6 bases and 6 bases, there was a span of 12 bases. This CDR3 is built from 14 residues. In germline, CDR1 is WNHNN, CDR2 SYGVQD (reference sequence). The CDR3, as DNA: TGCGCCAGCAGCCGAGGACCGGTTAATTCACCCCTCCACTTT. Its translation: CASSRGPVNSPLHF.

This clone showed up just once. The rearrangement joins TRBV29-1 to TRBJ1-1; the D is unclear. Germline CDR1 and CDR2: SQVTM and ANQGSEA. This CDR3 is 13 amino acids long. V was cut by 7 bases and J by 5 bases, with 17 bases left in between. CDR3 loop: CSADVGSGTEAFF. In nucleotides, the CDR3 is TGCAGCGCAGATGTCGGGAGTGGGACTGAAGCTTTCTTT. The complete variable domain, with remaining parts taken from reference TRBV29-1 and TRBJ1-1, reads SAVISQKPSRDICQRGTSLTIQCQVDSQVTMMFWYRQQPGQSLTLIATANQGSEATYESGFVIDKFPISRPNLTFSTLTVSNMSPEDSSIYLCSADVGSGTEAFFGQGTRLTVV.

The rearrangement uses TRBV6-5 and TRBJ1-2; no firm D call. Germline V CDR1 and CDR2: MNHEY, SVGAGI. Trimming took 0 bases from V and 4 from J, leaving 12 bases between them. The CDR3 is 15 residues long. The CDR3 region is CASSYSGRSFYGYTF. The CDR3 region has the DNA TGTGCCAGCAGTTACTCCGGACGGAGTTTCTATGGCTACACCTTC.

The chain joins TRBV5-1 to TRBJ2-7; no reliable D call. V was cut by 4 bases and J by 0 bases, with 14 bases left in between. The CDR3 covers 15 residues. Looked up from germline, CDR1 is SGHRS and CDR2 is YFSETQ. CDR3 sequence: CASSQGTGSSYEQYF. The CDR3, as DNA: TGCGCCAGCAGCCAAGGTACGGGCAGCTCCTACGAGCAGTACTTC. Filled out from reference TRBV5-1 and TRBJ2-7, the complete variable domain reads KAGVTQTPRYLIKTRGQQVTLSCSPISGHRSVSWYQQTPGQGLQFLFEYFSETQRNKGNFPGRFSGRQFSNSRSEMNVSTLELGDSALYLCASSQGTGSSYEQYFGPGTRLTVT.

This chain uses TRBV6-5 with TRBJ1-2; 7 bases map to TRBD1. The CDR3 is 14 residues long. J gave up 7 bases and V 7 bases, and 12 bases lay outside the gene matches. CDR1 is MNHEY, CDR2 SVGAGI, per germline. DNA for the CDR3: TGTGCCAGCAAGCGACAGGGTGGGATAGGTGGCTACACCTTC. This sequence encodes CASKRQGGIGGYTF.